This entry lists 10 T cell receptor beta chains sequenced from one sample in a study of blood T cell repertoires in COVID-19. Libraries were prepared by immunoSEQ multiplex PCR; TCRdb keeps only in-frame clonotypes and omits some of them. Found here are approximately 90,000 clones, roughly 78% of them singletons; the top ten hold less than 20%. Material for sequencing was peripheral blood. Receptors originate from an elderly woman with acute or convalescent COVID-19.

The V and J genes are TRBV19 and TRBJ2-3, with TRBD1 matching over 7 bases. The ends lost 5 bases at V and 4 bases at J; junction bases unmatched: 9. The CDR3 runs to 15 residues. From germline, CDR1 is LNHDA and CDR2 SQIVND (reference sequence). The CDR3 loop is CASSVQTGWADTQYF. The CDR3 region has the DNA TGTGCCAGTAGTGTCCAGACAGGGTGGGCAGATACGCAGTATTTT.

The rearrangement uses TRBV29-1 and TRBJ1-1; perhaps TRBD1 as D (5 bases). The CDR3 contains 14 residues. Germline values: CDR1 SQVTM, CDR2 ANQGSEA. Trimming pared 3 bases from V and 5 bases from J, leaving 16 bases between. This chain's CDR3 is CSVDEFWGRTEAFF. Here the CDR3 DNA reads TGCAGCGTTGACGAATTCTGGGGCCGGACTGAAGCTTTCTTT.

The genes are TRBV18 and TRBJ2-7, with TRBD1 identical over 9 bases. This CDR3 contains 18 residues. CDR1 is KGHSH, CDR2 LQKENI, per germline. V was pared by 3 bases and J by 1 base, with 13 bases of the junction left unmatched. The CDR3 spells CASSPVASDRGVSYEQYF. CDR3 coding DNA: TGTGCCAGCTCACCGGTAGCAAGTGACAGGGGGGTATCCTACGAGCAGTACTTC.

V and J are TRBV2 and TRBJ2-5; the D gene is possibly TRBD2 (5 bases). V lost 6 bases and J lost 2, with 16 bases in between. The CDR3 runs 15 residues. Looked up from germline, CDR1 is SNHLY and CDR2 is FYNNEI. The CDR3, as DNA: TGTGCCAGCAGCAACAGAGGAGGAAGTCAAGAGACCCAGTACTTC. It specifies CASSNRGGSQETQYF.

As regards this clone: This CDR3 is also generated by other DNA sequences in the sample. This chain links TRBV2 with TRBJ1-5, with 10 bases that match TRBD1. Germline CDR1 SNHLY, CDR2 FYNNEI. This CDR3 has 14 residues. V was clipped by 6 bases and J by 5 bases; unmatched bases: 4. This CDR3 reads CASSGQGGDQPQHF. CDR3 bases: TGTGCCAGCAGCGGACAGGGGGGCGATCAGCCCCAGCATTTT.

CDR3 protein: CASRGQGAYEQYF. CDR3 bases: TGTGCCAGCAGGGGACAGGGGGCCTACGAGCAGTACTTC. This chain links TRBV2 with TRBJ2-7; 11 nucleotides agree with TRBD1. The CDR3 runs to 13 residues. With 6 bases clipped from V and 2 bases from J, the junction kept 0 bases outside the gene matches. The germline CDR1 and CDR2 sequences are SNHLY and FYNNEI.

The chain carries TRBV5-1 and TRBJ1-1, with D possibly matching TRBD1 (5 bases). In germline, CDR1 is SGHRS, CDR2 YFSETQ. V was shortened by 1 base and J by 4 bases, with 11 bases between the two germline ends. The length of the CDR3 is 14 residues. CDR3 sequence reads: CASSLKQVATEAFF. DNA of the CDR3: TGCGCCAGCAGCTTGAAACAGGTCGCCACTGAAGCTTTCTTT.

The chain joins TRBV11-1 to TRBJ2-5; the D is unclear. The CDR3 runs to 11 residues. V lost 5 bases and J 5 bases, leaving 6 bases between the germline ends. Germline lookup yields CDR1 SGHAT and CDR2 FQDESV (reference sequence). DNA for the CDR3: TGTGCCAGCAGCCCCGGGGAGACCCAGTACTTC. The encoded protein is CASSPGETQYF.

The genes are TRBV5-1 and TRBJ1-4; D possibly corresponds to TRBD1 (6 bases). The CDR3 totals 13 residues. Trimming cost V 4 bases and J 8 bases, with 12 bases left between them. Germline V lookup: CDR1 SGHRS, CDR2 YFSETQ. The DNA of the CDR3 is TGCGCCAGCAGCGGGGGCCCCGGAGAAAAACTGTTTTTT. The encoded protein is CASSGGPGEKLFF.

This clone was seen only a few times. The chain couples TRBV6-5 to TRBJ1-1, with TRBD1 matching 8 bases. V gave up 0 bases and J gave up 1 base; unmatched junction bases: 1. The CDR3 is made up of 15 amino acids. The germline V gene encodes CDR1 MNHEY and CDR2 SVGAGI. The CDR3, as DNA: TGTGCCAGCAGTTACTCGGGGACAGGGAACACTGAAGCTTTCTTT. Translation: CASSYSGTGNTEAFF.